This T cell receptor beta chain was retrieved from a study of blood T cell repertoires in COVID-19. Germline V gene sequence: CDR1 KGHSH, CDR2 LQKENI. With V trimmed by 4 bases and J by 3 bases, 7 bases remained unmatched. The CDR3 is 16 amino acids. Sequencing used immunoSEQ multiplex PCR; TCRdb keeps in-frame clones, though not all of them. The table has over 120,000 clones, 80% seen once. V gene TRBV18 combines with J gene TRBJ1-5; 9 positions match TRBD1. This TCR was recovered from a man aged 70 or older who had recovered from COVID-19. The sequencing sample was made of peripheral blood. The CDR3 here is CASSRVTGGLNQPQHF. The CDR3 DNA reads TGTGCCAGCTCACGGGTCACAGGGGGCCTCAATCAGCCCCAGCATTTT.